Listed below are T cell receptor beta chains from one sample, sequenced in a study of T cell changes during pregnancy in multiple sclerosis. Sequencing used immunoSEQ multiplex PCR; TCRdb keeps in-frame clones, though not all of them. The data show 70,000 or so clones, with approximately 90% seen just once and 0.43% held by the top ten. The sample in question was CD4+ T cells from peripheral blood mononuclear cells, obtained before pregnancy. These receptors were collected from a female donor with multiple sclerosis, enrolled in a pregnancy study. Both conserved end residues are part of each CDR3. A D gene is named only where the DNA matches it firmly. Not every row has a clone size; where given, it reads once, few, many or a size class.

D,size,V,J,CDR3,DNA
.,.,TRBV2,TRBJ2-5,CASNIQGRGETQYF,TGTGCCAGCAATATCCAGGGGAGGGGAGAGACCCAGTACTTC
TRBD2,.,TRBV6-1,TRBJ2-1,CASSESPLAGPANEQFF,TGTGCCAGCAGTGAGTCCCCACTAGCGGGGCCTGCCAATGAGCAGTTCTTC
.,.,TRBV18,TRBJ2-6,CASSPLQGSGANVLTF,TGTGCCAGCTCACCACTGCAGGGCTCTGGGGCCAACGTCCTGACTTTC
TRBD1,.,TRBV7-2,TRBJ2-2,CASSPDRGRVPGELFF,TGTGCCAGCAGCCCTGACAGGGGGCGCGTGCCCGGGGAGCTGTTTTTT
TRBD1,few,TRBV5-1,TRBJ1-1,CASSTGSTEAFF,TGCGCCAGCTCGACAGGGAGCACTGAAGCTTTCTTT
.,.,TRBV18,TRBJ2-7,CASSRGPNRARSSSEQYF,TGTGCCAGCTCACGGGGACCTAACAGGGCACGGAGCTCTTCCGAGCAGTACTTC
.,.,TRBV9,TRBJ2-3,CASSVDPRDTQYF,TGTGCCAGCAGCGTAGATCCGCGAGATACGCAGTATTTT
TRBD2,.,TRBV5-1,TRBJ2-2,CASSLGAGYAGELFF,TGCGCCAGCAGCTTGGGAGCGGGATACGCGGGGGAGCTGTTTTTT
.,.,TRBV18,TRBJ2-5,CASSVWTAETQYF,TGTGCCAGCTCGGTCTGGACTGCAGAGACCCAGTACTTC
.,.,TRBV28,TRBJ1-1,CASSTPGDTEAFF,TGTGCCAGCAGTACCCCGGGGGACACTGAAGCTTTCTTT
TRBD1,.,TRBV29-1,TRBJ2-5,CSVGGSGTGGETQYF,TGCAGCGTTGGGGGAAGTGGGACAGGGGGGGAGACCCAGTACTTC
TRBD2,.,TRBV4-2,TRBJ2-7,CASSHPGGTSGTYEQYF,TGTGCCAGCAGCCACCCAGGGGGGACTAGCGGAACCTACGAGCAGTACTTC
.,.,TRBV19,TRBJ1-6,CASSQQESPLHF,TGTGCCAGTAGTCAACAGGAGTCACCCCTCCACTTT
TRBD1,.,TRBV4-3,TRBJ1-1,CASSHALRQGGEAFF,TGCGCCAGCAGCCATGCCTTAAGACAGGGTGGTGAAGCTTTCTTT
TRBD1,.,TRBV6-5,TRBJ2-1,CASSSDRAFGYEQFF,TGTGCCAGCAGTTCCGACAGGGCTTTCGGATATGAGCAGTTCTTC
.,.,TRBV7-2,TRBJ1-2,CASSSRRVYGYTF,TGTGCCAGCAGCTCACGACGGGTATATGGCTACACCTTC
TRBD2,once,TRBV7-6,TRBJ2-7,CASSLTSGSTYEQYF,TGTGCCAGCAGTCTTACTAGCGGGAGTACCTACGAGCAGTACTTC
TRBD1,.,TRBV6-1,TRBJ2-7,CASSEMRDRVGEQYF,TGTGCCAGCAGTGAAATGCGAGACAGGGTCGGAGAGCAGTACTTC
TRBD2,.,TRBV4-3,TRBJ2-5,CASSQAGGPVGETQYF,TGCGCCAGCAGCCAAGCGGGGGGGCCGGTGGGAGAGACCCAGTACTTC